Below are 30 T cell receptor beta chains sequenced from a single sample in a study of cytomegalovirus exposure and HLA in healthy donors. The PCR had 60 Vbeta and 13 Jbeta primers. The method was immunoSEQ multiplex PCR; TCRdb's version includes in-frame clones alone and lacks a portion of them. Of about 150,000 clones in the sample, roughly four fifths were seen once. The sequenced material came from PBMCs. These receptors were obtained from a man aged 25-40 years in good health and CMV-seropositive.

The chain couples TRBV27 to TRBJ2-2; TRBD2 is a possible D gene (6 bases). The V gene lost 1 base and the J gene lost 5 bases, with 8 bases spanning the gap. The germline CDR1 and CDR2 sequences are MNHEY and SMNVEV (reference sequence). This CDR3 contains 14 residues. CDR3 sequence: CASSLFGGTGELFF. Here the CDR3 DNA reads TGTGCCAGCAGTTTATTTGGAGGGACCGGGGAGCTGTTTTTT.

The chain combines TRBV19 with TRBJ2-1, with D uncertain. V lost 3 bases to trimming and J lost 8 bases, with 5 bases between them. The CDR3 is 11 residues long. From germline, CDR1 is LNHDA and CDR2 SQIVND (reference sequence). The CDR3 here is CASSIRDEQFF. For the CDR3, the DNA is TGTGCCAGTAGTATTCGCGATGAGCAGTTCTTC.

This rearrangement joins TRBV30 to TRBJ1-4; 7 bases map to TRBD1. J gave up 4 bases and V 7 bases, and 9 bases lay outside the gene matches. The CDR3 has 14 residues. Germline V gene data show CDR1 as GTSNPN and CDR2 as SVGIG (reference sequence). Here the CDR3 reads CAFDRDSGNEKLFF. The CDR3 bases are TGTGCCTTCGACCGGGACAGCGGTAATGAAAAACTGTTTTTT.

The CDR3 protein is CASSLVGGYEQYF. Here the CDR3 DNA reads TGTGCCAGCTCACTCGTGGGGGGCTACGAGCAGTACTTC. The chain uses TRBV18 and TRBJ2-7; a weak D match, TRBD2 (6 bases). Germline V gene sequence: CDR1 KGHSH, CDR2 LQKENI. V gave up 4 bases and J gave up 3 bases, with 10 bases separating them. This CDR3 is 13 amino acids long.

The chain is built from TRBV14 and TRBJ2-1, with 7 bases lining up with TRBD2. Germline V gene lookup returns CDR1 SGHDN and CDR2 FVKESK. The CDR3 has 13 residues. V was pared by 1 base and J by 12 bases, with 6 bases of the junction left unmatched. The CDR3 loop is CASSQGLGRGQFF. The CDR3 DNA reads TGTGCCAGCAGCCAAGGGCTTGGGAGGGGGCAGTTCTTC.

The gene calls are TRBV9 and TRBJ2-1; 9 bases fit TRBD2. The V gene end was trimmed by 0 bases and the J gene end by 8 bases; junction bases not matched to a gene: 6. The CDR3 extends over 15 amino acids. The germline V gene encodes CDR1 SGDLS and CDR2 YYNGEE. The CDR3 reads CASSVGAGGQDEQFF. The CDR3 DNA sequence: TGTGCCAGCAGCGTAGGGGCGGGGGGGCAAGATGAGCAGTTCTTC.

This chain uses TRBV7-2 with TRBJ2-1; D is perhaps TRBD2 (6 bases). CDR1 is SGHTA and CDR2 is FQGNSA in the germline V gene. The ends were cut back, 6 bases at V and 0 bases at J, with 15 bases in the middle. This CDR3 has 16 amino acids. The CDR3 is CASSNQAGTSYNEQFF. CDR3 nucleotides: TGTGCCAGCAGTAATCAGGCGGGGACCTCCTACAATGAGCAGTTCTTC.

The chain recombines TRBV7-9 with TRBJ2-7, with 10 bases fitting TRBD1. V shed 10 bases, J shed 5 bases, and the junction held 11 bases outside the gene matches. The length of the CDR3 is 14 residues. Germline V gene sequence: CDR1 SEHNR, CDR2 FQNEAQ (reference sequence). The CDR3 DNA reads TGTGCCACCTTAACCGGGACAGGGGTCCACGAGCAGTACTTC. Its protein is CATLTGTGVHEQYF. Full variable domain (outside the CDR3, taken from reference TRBV7-9 and TRBJ2-7): DTGVSQNPRHKITKRGQNVTFRCDPISEHNRLYWYRQTLGQGPEFLTYFQNEAQLEKSRLLSDRFSAERPKGSFSTLEIQRTEQGDSAMYLCATLTGTGVHEQYFGPGTRLTVT.

The chain has TRBV11-1 and TRBJ2-5, with D perhaps matching TRBD2 (5 bases). V was clipped by 2 bases and J by 4 bases, with 5 bases between them. Germline V gene lookup returns CDR1 SGHAT and CDR2 FQDESV (reference sequence). The CDR3 contains 12 residues. The CDR3 DNA follows: TGTGCCAGCAGCTTACGGGGAGAGACCCAGTACTTC. Its translation: CASSLRGETQYF.

This rearrangement joins TRBV18 to TRBJ2-2; D is perhaps TRBD2 (5 bases). Germline assignment: CDR1 KGHSH and CDR2 LQKENI. Trimming pared 0 bases from V and 4 bases from J, leaving 12 bases between. The CDR3 is made up of 16 amino acids. CDR3 nucleotides: TGTGCCAGCTCACCACCTTCCGGGGTCGGCACCGGGGAGCTGTTTTTT. Amino acids: CASSPPSGVGTGELFF.

Here the CDR3 DNA reads TGTGCCAGCAGTTGGGGGGGCGGGACTGGGGCCAACGTCCTGACTTTC. As protein: CASSWGGGTGANVLTF. The rearrangement uses TRBV27 and TRBJ2-6, with D possibly being TRBD2 (7 bases). There are 16 residues in the CDR3. V was trimmed by 4 bases and J by 2 bases, leaving 12 bases between them. The V gene's germline CDR1 is MNHEY and CDR2 SMNVEV (reference sequence).

The chain has TRBV18 and TRBJ1-1; TRBD1 matches at 10 bases. The J segment lost 3 bases and the V segment lost 3 bases, leaving 1 base of the junction unmatched. CDR1 KGHSH and CDR2 LQKENI come from the germline V gene. The CDR3 loop spans 14 amino acids. The CDR3 is CASSPGTGDTEAFF. For the CDR3, the DNA is TGTGCCAGCTCACCTGGGACAGGGGACACTGAAGCTTTCTTT.

The chain has TRBV5-1 and TRBJ2-2, with TRBD1 identical over 9 bases. The CDR3 extends over 16 amino acids. Trimming removed 6 bases from V and 5 bases from J; junction bases left unmatched: 11. Germline CDR1 is SGHRS and CDR2 is YFSETQ. The CDR3 DNA is TGCGCCAGCACCCCCGGGGGGACAGGGAGGACCGGGGAGCTGTTTTTT. This encodes CASTPGGTGRTGELFF.

The chain links TRBV5-1 to TRBJ2-1; possibly TRBD2 for D (5 bases). The ends were cut back, 4 bases at V and 5 bases at J, with 16 bases in the middle. The length of the CDR3 is 15 residues. CDR1 and CDR2 from the germline V gene are SGHRS and YFSETQ. The CDR3 reads CASSNFSGTNNEQFF. CDR3 coding DNA: TGCGCCAGCAGCAACTTCTCGGGAACAAACAATGAGCAGTTCTTC.

The V gene is TRBV7-6, the J gene TRBJ1-3; D is possibly TRBD1 (5 bases). V lost 5 bases and J 0 bases, leaving 8 bases between the germline ends. The CDR3 sequence is 14 residues long. Germline lookup yields CDR1 SGHVS and CDR2 FNYEAQ. DNA of the CDR3: TGTGCCAGCAGCACCAGGGACTCTGGAAACACCATATATTTT. Protein sequence: CASSTRDSGNTIYF.

This clone was recorded a few times. The J gene is TRBJ2-1, the V gene TRBV6-5, with D perhaps matching TRBD2 (5 bases). In germline, CDR1 is MNHEY, CDR2 SVGAGI. This CDR3 region has 15 residues. The V and J ends lost 6 bases and 3 bases respectively, with 15 bases between them. The CDR3 loop reads CASSSDIAGYNEQFF. In DNA, the CDR3 is TGTGCCAGCAGCTCCGACATCGCGGGCTACAATGAGCAGTTCTTC.

The rearrangement joins TRBV2 to TRBJ2-7; maybe TRBD1 (6 bases). The CDR3 length is 14 residues. Germline lookup yields CDR1 SNHLY and CDR2 FYNNEI. V was pared by 2 bases and J by 3 bases, with 11 bases between. The CDR3 sequence: CASSEWGQDYEQYF. CDR3 DNA: TGTGCCAGCAGTGAATGGGGGCAGGACTACGAGCAGTACTTC.

CDR3 DNA sequence: TGTGCCTGGAGGGGACAGGGAACTTCGAACACTGAAGCTTTCTTT. Translated: CAWRGQGTSNTEAFF. The chain carries TRBV30 and TRBJ1-1; 9 bases agree with TRBD1. Germline CDR1 GTSNPN, CDR2 SVGIG (reference sequence). V shed 3 bases, J shed 1 base, and the junction held 6 bases outside the gene matches. The CDR3 consists of 15 residues.

The rearrangement joins TRBV19 to TRBJ1-1; D is possibly TRBD1 (5 bases). Trimming pared 10 bases from V and 5 bases from J, leaving 20 bases between. The CDR3 extends over 14 amino acids. Germline assignment: CDR1 LNHDA and CDR2 SQIVND (reference sequence). CDR3 bases: TGTGCCACAAAGAAGTACACAAAGGGGACTGAAGCTTTCTTT. Translating it yields CATKKYTKGTEAFF. The complete variable domain, with remaining parts taken from reference TRBV19 and TRBJ1-1, reads DGGITQSPKYLFRKEGQNVTLSCEQNLNHDAMYWYRQDPGQGLRLIYYSQIVNDFQKGDIAEGYSVSREKKESFPLTVTSAQKNPTAFYLCATKKYTKGTEAFFGQGTRLTVV.

In its sample, this clone was seen a few times. A far larger clone is one nucleotide away, so this likely arose from a read error. The same CDR3 also results from other DNA sequences found in this sample. The J gene is TRBJ1-3, the V gene TRBV5-4; 9 bases fit TRBD1. After removal of 4 bases from V and 7 bases from J, the junction contained 18 bases not matched to a gene. Germline values: CDR1 SGHNT, CDR2 YYREEE (reference sequence). The CDR3 contains 18 residues. CDR3 sequence (DNA): TGTGCCAGCAGCCAAGATGTCCACAGGGGGCATTTCGGTAACACCATATATTTT. Its protein product is CASSQDVHRGHFGNTIYF.

This chain uses TRBV4-1 with TRBJ2-5; 7 bases match TRBD2. This CDR3 comprises 15 residues. Unmatched junction bases numbered 9, after V lost 3 bases and J lost 5 bases. Germline V gene lookup returns CDR1 MGHRA and CDR2 YSYEKL. The CDR3 sequence is CASSQLWGGSETQYF. DNA for the CDR3: TGCGCCAGCAGCCAGCTTTGGGGCGGGAGTGAGACCCAGTACTTC.

This clone showed up just once. This rearrangement joins TRBV4-3 to TRBJ2-7; D gene uncertain. The CDR3 runs 14 residues. V lost 0 bases and J 2 bases, leaving 8 bases between the germline ends. CDR1 is LGHNA, CDR2 YSLEER, per germline. The CDR3 DNA follows: TGCGCCAGCAGCCAAGATGTCGGTACCTACGAGCAGTACTTC. Translation gives CASSQDVGTYEQYF.

The sample holds a few counts of this clone. The V and J genes are TRBV27 and TRBJ2-3; TRBD2 matches at 13 bases. The CDR3 sequence is 15 residues long. The germline CDR1 and CDR2 sequences are MNHEY and SMNVEV (reference sequence). Germline trimming cut 6 bases from V and 2 bases from J; bases unmatched to any gene: 2. CDR3 amino acids: CASRLAGGNTDTQYF. The CDR3 DNA reads TGTGCCAGCAGACTAGCGGGGGGGAACACAGATACGCAGTATTTT.

The chain recombines TRBV19 with TRBJ2-7; 12 bases line up with TRBD1. The germline gives CDR1 LNHDA, CDR2 SQIVND (reference sequence). This CDR3 comprises 14 residues. Trimming took 4 bases from V and 7 from J; bases not matched to a gene: 5. The CDR3 bases are TGTGCCAGTAGTAGGGGACAGGGGGCCTGGGAGCAGTACTTC. This gives the protein CASSRGQGAWEQYF.

The chain couples TRBV7-2 to TRBJ2-1; perhaps TRBD2 as D (6 bases). Per germline, CDR1 SGHTA and CDR2 FQGNSA. CDR3 length: 12 residues. V was cut by 5 bases and J by 8 bases, with 10 bases left in between. DNA of the CDR3: TGTGCCAGCAGCCTGGGGGGATATGAGCAGTTCTTC. Translated, it gives CASSLGGYEQFF.

The J gene is TRBJ2-7, the V gene TRBV19, with 7 bases matching TRBD1. There are 14 residues in the CDR3. CDR1 LNHDA and CDR2 SQIVND come from the germline V gene (reference sequence). V gave up 7 bases and J gave up 2 bases; unmatched junction bases: 8. The CDR3 region has the DNA TGTGCCAGTAAGCGGACAGGCCTAACCTACGAGCAGTACTTC. Encoded protein: CASKRTGLTYEQYF.

This clone was counted a single time. This chain uses TRBV5-1 with TRBJ1-1; weak D call: TRBD1 (5 bases). Between the trimmed V and J ends, which lost 4 bases and 2 bases, there was a span of 15 bases. CDR3 length: 15 residues. Germline V gene data show CDR1 as SGHRS and CDR2 as YFSETQ. CDR3 in DNA: TGCGCCAGCAGCGCTTCAATTGACAGTAACACTGAAGCTTTCTTT. Its translation: CASSASIDSNTEAFF.

The chain carries TRBV2 and TRBJ1-1; 11 bases are a match to TRBD1. J gave up 5 bases and V 6 bases, and 8 bases lay outside the gene matches. The CDR3 length is 15 residues. The germline V gene has CDR1 SNHLY and CDR2 FYNNEI. CDR3 in amino acids: CASRGQGAKSTEAFF. DNA of the CDR3: TGTGCCAGCAGAGGACAGGGGGCGAAGTCGACTGAAGCTTTCTTT. The variable domain in full, with the rest retrieved from reference TRBV2 and TRBJ1-1, is EPEVTQTPSHQVTQMGQEVILRCVPISNHLYFYWYRQILGQKVEFLVSFYNNEISEKSEIFDDQFSVERPDGSNFTLKIRSTKLEDSAMYFCASRGQGAKSTEAFFGQGTRLTVV.

The chain carries TRBV5-1 and TRBJ1-1; TRBD1 is a possible D gene (6 bases). Germline CDR1 is SGHRS and CDR2 is YFSETQ. Trimming left V 3 bases short and J 3 bases short, with 15 bases between. The CDR3 loop spans 15 amino acids. The CDR3 loop is CASSWGGEGDTEAFF. As DNA, the CDR3 is TGCGCCAGCAGCTGGGGGGGGGAGGGGGACACTGAAGCTTTCTTT.

The chain has TRBV6-6 and TRBJ2-5; 8 nucleotides line up with TRBD2. The ends lost 5 bases at V and 2 bases at J; junction bases unmatched: 7. The CDR3 loop spans 15 amino acids. Germline V gene sequence: CDR1 MNHNY, CDR2 SVGAGI (reference sequence). CDR3 in amino acids: CASSPGGGSQETQYF. The DNA of the CDR3 is TGTGCCAGCAGTCCCGGGGGGGGGTCTCAAGAGACCCAGTACTTC.